Each of the 30 T cell receptor beta chains below was sequenced from the same sample in a study of beta chain features in type 1 diabetes. Findings and limits, study-wide: There was a moderate but significant shortening of TCRB CDR3s in all four CD4+ subsets of Type 1 diabetes patients.

These receptors have no identified antigens. Expressed TCRB transcripts were sequenced after all isolated RNA was converted to cDNA. Generated by immunoSEQ multiplex PCR, the TCRdb table keeps only in-frame clones and is missing some. The table includes 600,000 or so clones, over 13% detected once. Sequencing was carried out using naive CD4+ T cells from blood. These receptors came from a man between 18 and 29 years old with type 1 diabetes.

This clone was observed a handful of times. This sequence joins TRBV7-2 and TRBJ2-4; D is perhaps TRBD2 (5 bases). Germline V gives CDR1 SGHTA, CDR2 FQGNSA. This CDR3 is 12 amino acids long. Between the trimmed V and J ends, which lost 5 bases and 9 bases, there was a span of 11 bases. CDR3: CASSDQRGIQYF. The CDR3 DNA reads TGTGCCAGCAGCGATCAACGGGGCATTCAGTACTTC.

This clone was seen only a few times. This chain links TRBV6-5 with TRBJ2-5; D gene ambiguous. V lost 6 bases to trimming and J lost 5 bases, with 10 bases between them. The CDR3 loop spans 12 amino acids. Germline assignment: CDR1 MNHEY and CDR2 SVGAGI. This CDR3 is CASRDRSETQYF. For the CDR3, the DNA is TGTGCCAGCAGAGATCGGTCGGAGACCCAGTACTTC.

The rearrangement links TRBV18 to TRBJ2-7; D is possibly TRBD1 or TRBD2 (5 bases each). Germline CDR1 and CDR2: KGHSH and LQKENI. V was clipped by 5 bases and J by 2 bases, with 22 bases between them. This CDR3 has 17 amino acids. CDR3 in DNA: TGTGCCAGCTCATCTCAACCGGGACGTGTGGGGCCCTACGAGCAGTACTTC. Its protein is CASSSQPGRVGPYEQYF.

This clone was seen a few times. The chain uses TRBV19 and TRBJ2-1, with TRBD2 matching over 10 bases. The junction had 7 bases not matched to a gene; V was cut back by 11 bases and J by 3 bases. The CDR3 totals 14 residues. Germline V gene lookup returns CDR1 LNHDA and CDR2 SQIVND (reference sequence). The CDR3 nucleotides are TGTGCCTCAACTAGCGGGATAGGCTACAATGAGCAGTTCTTC. This translates into CASTSGIGYNEQFF.

This clone has only a few counts. J is TRBJ2-7 and V is TRBV18; D uncertain. The CDR3 length is 12 residues. The V gene's germline CDR1 is KGHSH and CDR2 LQKENI. The V and J ends lost 3 bases and 5 bases respectively, with 8 bases between them. CDR3 protein: CASSPGIDEQYF. In DNA, the CDR3 is TGTGCCAGCTCACCTGGGATAGACGAGCAGTACTTC.

This clone was counted between two and nine times. The J gene is TRBJ2-7, the V gene TRBV5-4; D is possibly TRBD2 (5 bases). Germline values: CDR1 SGHNT, CDR2 YYREEE (reference sequence). The CDR3 is made up of 13 amino acids. Trimming left V 6 bases short and J 3 bases short, with 13 bases between. The CDR3 sequence is CASTSGLNYEQYF. The CDR3 DNA reads as TGTGCCAGCACAAGCGGTTTGAACTACGAGCAGTACTTC.

As for this clone: The same CDR3 also results from other DNA sequences found in this sample. The chain uses TRBV7-9 and TRBJ1-1; no definite D call. This CDR3 contains 11 residues. The germline V and J ends were trimmed by 1 base and 7 bases, with 4 bases remaining between them. Germline assignment: CDR1 SEHNR and CDR2 FQNEAQ (reference sequence). CDR3 coding DNA: TGTGCCAGCAGCTTAGTAGTTGAAGCTTTCTTT. It translates to CASSLVVEAFF. The variable domain in full, with the rest retrieved from reference TRBV7-9 and TRBJ1-1, is DTGVSQNPRHKITKRGQNVTFRCDPISEHNRLYWYRQTLGQGPEFLTYFQNEAQLEKSRLLSDRFSAERPKGSFSTLEIQRTEQGDSAMYLCASSLVVEAFFGQGTRLTVV.

This clone was detected only a few times. The chain has TRBV30 and TRBJ2-1, with D unresolved. CDR1 is GTSNPN and CDR2 is SVGIG in the germline V gene (reference sequence). This CDR3 spans 11 amino acids. Trimming left V 4 bases short and J 3 bases short, with 4 bases between. CDR3 in DNA: TGTGCCTGGACCCTCTACAATGAGCAGTTCTTC. Encoded protein: CAWTLYNEQFF.

This clone appeared a few times. The genes are TRBV27 and TRBJ2-7; D gene uncertain. The CDR3 runs 11 residues. V gave up 8 bases and J gave up 10 bases, with 15 bases separating them. The V gene's germline CDR1 is MNHEY and CDR2 SMNVEV (reference sequence). The CDR3: CASGTVTSQYF. The CDR3, as DNA: TGTGCCAGCGGAACGGTCACGTCCCAGTACTTC.

The chain couples TRBV18 to TRBJ1-2, with D unclear. Germline lookup yields CDR1 KGHSH and CDR2 LQKENI. The CDR3 is made up of 15 amino acids. With 3 bases removed from V and 2 bases from J, the gap between germline ends came to 13 bases. CDR3 coding DNA: TGTGCCAGCTCACCTGTAACACCATCAAACTATGGCTACACCTTC. Protein sequence: CASSPVTPSNYGYTF.

This sequence joins TRBV2 and TRBJ2-3, with D perhaps given as TRBD1 or TRBD2 (5 bases each). The CDR3 has 14 amino acids. Germline CDR1 and CDR2: SNHLY and FYNNEI. V was pared by 2 bases and J by 6 bases, with 12 bases between. The CDR3 here is CASSEMGPPDTQYF. The CDR3 DNA is TGTGCCAGCAGTGAAATGGGACCCCCGGATACGCAGTATTTT.

This clone has just a few counts. The chain combines TRBV7-2 with TRBJ1-2, with D tentatively TRBD1 (6 bases). Germline V CDR1 and CDR2: SGHTA, FQGNSA. This CDR3 is built from 15 residues. V lost 3 bases to trimming and J lost 4 bases, with 15 bases between them. CDR3: CASSFPWGGGYGYTF. The CDR3 nucleotides read TGTGCCAGCAGCTTTCCCTGGGGAGGGGGCTATGGCTACACCTTC.

This clone was counted a few times. This chain joins TRBV5-1 and TRBJ2-7; D remains ambiguous. CDR1 and CDR2 from the germline V gene are SGHRS and YFSETQ. V was shortened by 0 bases and J by 6 bases, with 10 bases between the two germline ends. The CDR3 totals 13 residues. The CDR3 nucleotides read TGCGCCAGCAGCTTGGATGGGGTTGGCGAGCAGTACTTC. It is translated as CASSLDGVGEQYF. Variable domain in full (rest from reference TRBV5-1 and TRBJ2-7): KAGVTQTPRYLIKTRGQQVTLSCSPISGHRSVSWYQQTPGQGLQFLFEYFSETQRNKGNFPGRFSGRQFSNSRSEMNVSTLELGDSALYLCASSLDGVGEQYFGPGTRLTVT.

The CDR3 DNA reads TGTGCCTGGAGTGTAACAGGGGCCGGGGAGCTGTTTTTT. As protein: CAWSVTGAGELFF. V usage is TRBV30 and J usage is TRBJ2-2; 7 positions agree with TRBD1. The CDR3 contains 13 residues. The V segment lost 0 bases and the J segment 6 bases; nucleotides outside the gene matches: 1. CDR1 GTSNPN and CDR2 SVGIG come from the germline V gene (reference sequence).

This clone was counted between two and nine times. The rearrangement links TRBV13 to TRBJ1-6; 9 bases are shared with TRBD1. Losses at the gene ends were 5 bases for V and 4 bases for J; bases not matched to a gene: 6. CDR1 is PRHDT and CDR2 is FYEKMQ in the germline V gene (reference sequence). The CDR3 has 16 amino acids. CDR3 in amino acids: CASSDSGTGYNSPLHF. The CDR3 DNA reads TGTGCCAGCAGCGACTCCGGGACAGGGTATAATTCACCCCTCCACTTT. Full variable domain (outside the CDR3, taken from reference TRBV13 and TRBJ1-6): AAGVIQSPRHLIKEKRETATLKCYPIPRHDTVYWYQQGPGQDPQFLISFYEKMQSDKGSIPDRFSAQQFSDYHSELNMSSLELGDSALYFCASSDSGTGYNSPLHFGNGTRLTVT.

The chain uses TRBV4-2 and TRBJ2-7, with D possibly matching TRBD2 (5 bases). The germline CDR1 and CDR2 sequences are LGHNA and YNFKEQ. This CDR3 has 17 amino acids. Trimming pared 0 bases from V and 0 bases from J, leaving 15 bases between. The CDR3 is CASSQDPPDRGSYEQYF. The DNA for the CDR3 is TGTGCCAGCAGCCAAGATCCCCCCGACCGGGGCTCCTACGAGCAGTACTTC.

Notes on this clone: This CDR3 is also generated by other DNA sequences in the sample. In DNA, the CDR3 is TGTGCCAGCAGGTCCACTTCCACAGATACGCAGTATTTT. Its translation: CASRSTSTDTQYF. This sequence joins TRBV27 and TRBJ2-3; D gene uncertain. Germline V gene lookup returns CDR1 MNHEY and CDR2 SMNVEV (reference sequence). Trimming shortened V by 6 bases and J by 2 bases, and 9 bases separated the two germline ends. This CDR3 spans 13 amino acids.

The rearrangement joins TRBV2 to TRBJ1-4; the D is unclear. Trimming took off 1 base at V and 7 bases at J, with 4 bases between the two ends. The CDR3 runs to 12 residues. From germline, CDR1 is SNHLY and CDR2 FYNNEI. Here the CDR3 DNA reads TGTGCCAGCAGTGAAGGAGGTGAAAAACTGTTTTTT. Protein: CASSEGGEKLFF. The whole variable domain, filled in from reference TRBV2 and TRBJ1-4, reads EPEVTQTPSHQVTQMGQEVILRCVPISNHLYFYWYRQILGQKVEFLVSFYNNEISEKSEIFDDQFSVERPDGSNFTLKIRSTKLEDSAMYFCASSEGGEKLFFGSGTQLSVL.

This clone was counted only a few times. This chain uses TRBV7-9 with TRBJ1-4; D is unclear. The CDR3 extends over 15 amino acids. V dropped 4 bases and J dropped 3 bases, with 12 bases sitting between them. Germline V gene sequence: CDR1 SEHNR, CDR2 FQNEAQ (reference sequence). The CDR3 sequence is CASSSRTDANEKLFF. The CDR3 DNA sequence: TGTGCCAGCAGCTCGAGGACGGATGCTAATGAAAAACTGTTTTTT. The variable domain in full, with the rest retrieved from reference TRBV7-9 and TRBJ1-4, is DTGVSQNPRHKITKRGQNVTFRCDPISEHNRLYWYRQTLGQGPEFLTYFQNEAQLEKSRLLSDRFSAERPKGSFSTLEIQRTEQGDSAMYLCASSSRTDANEKLFFGSGTQLSVL.

This clone was counted between two and nine times. The chain employs TRBV9 and TRBJ2-3; D gene ambiguous. From germline, CDR1 is SGDLS and CDR2 YYNGEE. CDR3 length equals 13 residues. Trimming pared 4 bases from V and 4 bases from J, leaving 10 bases between. The CDR3 DNA sequence: TGTGCCAGCAGCCCTCGAGAGTCAGATACGCAGTATTTT. It specifies CASSPRESDTQYF.

This clone was picked up a small number of times. This chain connects TRBV27 to TRBJ1-5; D not certain. The CDR3 consists of 15 residues. Germline V gene sequence: CDR1 MNHEY, CDR2 SMNVEV (reference sequence). Deletions cut 0 bases from V and 4 bases from J, with 10 bases between. The DNA of the CDR3 is TGTGCCAGCAGTTTATCGGTTGGGTTAAATCAGCCCCAGCATTTT. Translation: CASSLSVGLNQPQHF.

The genes are TRBV30 and TRBJ2-7, with no clear D. The germline gives CDR1 GTSNPN, CDR2 SVGIG (reference sequence). CDR3 length: 16 residues. Trimming took 1 base from V and 3 from J, leaving 19 bases between them. CDR3 coding DNA: TGTGCCTGGAGTGGGGGTGAATGGGTCTTTCTCTACGAGCAGTACTTC. Translated: CAWSGGEWVFLYEQYF. The full variable domain, its missing parts supplied by reference TRBV30 and TRBJ2-7, is SQTIHQWPATLVQPVGSPLSLECTVEGTSNPNLYWYRQAAGRGLQLLFYSVGIGQISSEVPQNLSASRPQDRQFILSSKKLLLSDSGFYLCAWSGGEWVFLYEQYFGPGTRLTVT.

This clone was recorded a few times. This chain links TRBV30 with TRBJ2-3; D gene unclear. This CDR3 is 14 amino acids long. Trimming cost V 0 bases and J 2 bases, with 9 bases left between them. Germline assignment: CDR1 GTSNPN and CDR2 SVGIG (reference sequence). The CDR3 spells CAWSVQRSTDTQYF. For the CDR3, the DNA is TGTGCCTGGAGTGTACAGAGGTCCACAGATACGCAGTATTTT.

Remarks on this clone: This sequence may be a read error, since a much larger clone differs from it by one base. The identical CDR3 is also encoded by other nucleotide sequences in the sample. The chain joins TRBV25-1 to TRBJ2-7; no clear D. Trimming stripped 5 bases from V and 4 bases from J, with 6 bases between. The CDR3 has 11 residues. Germline V gene lookup returns CDR1 MGHDK and CDR2 SYGVNS. The CDR3 region has the DNA TGTGCCAGCAGTTTAGGATACGAGCAGTACTTC. Its protein is CASSLGYEQYF.

V gene TRBV30 combines with J gene TRBJ1-5; a possible D gene is TRBD1 (6 bases). Trimming shortened V by 3 bases and J by 9 bases, and 15 bases separated the two germline ends. The length of the CDR3 is 13 residues. Germline V CDR1 and CDR2: GTSNPN, SVGIG (reference sequence). CDR3 amino acids: CAWSADRLRPQHF. The DNA for the CDR3 is TGTGCCTGGAGCGCTGACAGGCTGAGGCCCCAGCATTTT.

The genes are TRBV28 and TRBJ1-2, with TRBD1 identical over 7 bases. This CDR3 has 13 amino acids. V gave up 4 bases and J gave up 2 bases; unmatched junction bases: 1. CDR1 MDHEN and CDR2 SYDVKM come from the germline V gene. CDR3 DNA: TGTGCCAGCAGTTGGGGACAGAACTATGGCTACACCTTC. This gives the protein CASSWGQNYGYTF.

This clone was found a few times. This chain joins TRBV10-2 and TRBJ2-3; D gene unclear. Germline V gene lookup returns CDR1 WSHSY and CDR2 SAAADI. Trimming stripped 3 bases from V and 6 bases from J, with 13 bases between. CDR3 length: 14 residues. The DNA for the CDR3 is TGCGCCAGCAGTGACCGAAGTAGGACGGATACGCAGTATTTT. It translates to CASSDRSRTDTQYF.

This clone has a handful of counts. V and J are TRBV7-3 and TRBJ2-3; TRBD2 matches 13 bases. The CDR3 totals 16 residues. V lost 6 bases and J lost 2; bases outside the gene matches: 5. Germline V CDR1 and CDR2: SGHTA, FQGTGA. The CDR3 spells CASSLGLAGITDTQYF. Written as DNA, the CDR3 is TGTGCCAGCAGTCTGGGACTAGCGGGGATCACAGATACGCAGTATTTT.

This clone was seen a few times. The chain links TRBV5-4 to TRBJ2-7; tentative D call: TRBD2 (5 bases). Trimming shortened V by 2 bases and J by 5 bases, and 11 bases separated the two germline ends. Germline assignment: CDR1 SGHNT and CDR2 YYREEE (reference sequence). The CDR3 sequence is 13 residues long. CDR3 sequence: CASSLAAGHEQYF. Here the CDR3 DNA reads TGTGCCAGCAGCTTAGCGGCAGGACACGAGCAGTACTTC.

This clone was picked up a small number of times. The rearrangement links TRBV30 to TRBJ2-3, with 10 bases identical to TRBD2. After removal of 2 bases from V and 8 bases from J, the junction contained 4 bases not matched to a gene. Per germline, CDR1 GTSNPN and CDR2 SVGIG (reference sequence). CDR3 length: 13 amino acids. In DNA, the CDR3 is TGTGCCTGGAGTTCCAGCGGGGGGGTTACGCAGTATTTT. Translation gives CAWSSSGGVTQYF.